The entry below gives a single TCR beta chain sequence along with its context. Its cognate antigen is unknown. A much larger clone is a single base away; this may be a read error. This record belongs to a study of blood T cells in healthy people across ages. Looking at the study overall: Capturing about one barcoded beta molecule per two T cells was achieved by template switching.

Study-level findings and limits: Relative to aged donors, long-lived donors carried more naive CD4+ cells and displayed higher diversity. Age showed a roughly linear inverse relationship with TCR beta diversity per million T cells.

The CDR3 runs 12 residues. CDR1 is SQVTM, CDR2 ANQGSEA, per germline. Next came a second PCR, run for roughly 7 to 12 cycles, which used a sample-barcoded 5' primer along with a J-beta primer mix. TCRdb itself ran the 5' RACE reads through MiXCR, one entry per CDR3 protein. The sample holds over 950,000 distinct CDR3 sequences, about 51% seen once. Isolation recovered at least 6.5 million PBMCs from every sample. This clonotype originated in a woman in her sixties in good health. What was sequenced was blood. This chain uses TRBV29-1 with TRBJ2-1; D is possibly TRBD1 (6 bases). Gene TRBJ2-7 matches the end of the DNA better, so the J call may be wrong. CDR3 amino acids: CSVVQGYNEQYF. In nucleotides, the CDR3 is TGCAGCGTCGTTCAGGGGTACAATGAGCAGTACTTC.